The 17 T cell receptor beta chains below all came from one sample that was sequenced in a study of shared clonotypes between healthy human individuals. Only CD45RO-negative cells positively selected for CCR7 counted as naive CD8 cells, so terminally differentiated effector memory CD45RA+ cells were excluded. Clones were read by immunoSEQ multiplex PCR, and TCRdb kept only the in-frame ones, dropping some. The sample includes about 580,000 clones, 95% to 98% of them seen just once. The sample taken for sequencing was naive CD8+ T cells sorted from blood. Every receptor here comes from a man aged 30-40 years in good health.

CDR3 in DNA: TGTGCCAGCAGCCAGCCGGGACAGGAGGGCGGTGGGGATTACGAGCAGTACTTC. It yields the protein CASSQPGQEGGGDYEQYF. J is TRBJ2-7 and V is TRBV14, with 8 bases identical to TRBD1. Trimming removed 3 bases from V and 4 bases from J; junction bases left unmatched: 17. CDR3 length: 18 amino acids. In germline, CDR1 is SGHDN, CDR2 FVKESK.

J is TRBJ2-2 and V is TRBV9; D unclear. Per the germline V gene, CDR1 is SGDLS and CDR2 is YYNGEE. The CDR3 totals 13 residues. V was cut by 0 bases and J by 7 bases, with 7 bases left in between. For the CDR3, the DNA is TGTGCCAGCAGCGTAGTGTCGGGCGGGGAGCTGTTTTTT. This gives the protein CASSVVSGGELFF.

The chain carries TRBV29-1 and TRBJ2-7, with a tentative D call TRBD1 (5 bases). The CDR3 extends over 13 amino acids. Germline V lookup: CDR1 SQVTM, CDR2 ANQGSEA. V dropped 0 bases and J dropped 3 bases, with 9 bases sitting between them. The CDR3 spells CSVEDSGLYEQYF. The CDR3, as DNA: TGCAGCGTTGAAGACTCAGGGCTCTACGAGCAGTACTTC.

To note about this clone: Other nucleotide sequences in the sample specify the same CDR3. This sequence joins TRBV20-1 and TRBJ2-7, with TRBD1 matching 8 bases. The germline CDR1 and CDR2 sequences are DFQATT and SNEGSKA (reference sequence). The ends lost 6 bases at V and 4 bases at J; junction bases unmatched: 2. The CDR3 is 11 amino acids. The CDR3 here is CSARTGYEQYF. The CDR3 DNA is TGCAGTGCAAGGACAGGGTACGAGCAGTACTTC.

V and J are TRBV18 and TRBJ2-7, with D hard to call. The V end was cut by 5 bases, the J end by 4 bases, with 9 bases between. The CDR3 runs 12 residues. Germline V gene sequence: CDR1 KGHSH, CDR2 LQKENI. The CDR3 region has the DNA TGTGCCAGCTCAACCCGTGGTTACGAGCAGTACTTC. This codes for CASSTRGYEQYF.

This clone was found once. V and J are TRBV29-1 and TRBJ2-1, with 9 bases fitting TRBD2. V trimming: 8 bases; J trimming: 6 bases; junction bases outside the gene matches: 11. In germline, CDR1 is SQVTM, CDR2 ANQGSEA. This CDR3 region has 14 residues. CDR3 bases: TGCAGCTCGAGGGGACTAGCACTCTCCAATGAGCAGTTCTTC. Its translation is CSSRGLALSNEQFF.

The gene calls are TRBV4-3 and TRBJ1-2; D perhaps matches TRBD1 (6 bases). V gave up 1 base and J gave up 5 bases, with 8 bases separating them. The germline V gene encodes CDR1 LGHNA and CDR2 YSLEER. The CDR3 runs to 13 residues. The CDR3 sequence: CASSQVGGYGYTF. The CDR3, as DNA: TGCGCCAGCAGCCAAGTAGGGGGGTATGGCTACACCTTC.

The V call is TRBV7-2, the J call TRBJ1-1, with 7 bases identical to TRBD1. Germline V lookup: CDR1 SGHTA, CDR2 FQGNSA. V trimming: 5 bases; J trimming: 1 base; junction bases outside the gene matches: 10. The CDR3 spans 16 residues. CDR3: CASSPTRQGQNTEAFF. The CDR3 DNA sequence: TGTGCCAGCAGCCCGACCAGACAGGGACAGAACACTGAAGCTTTCTTT.

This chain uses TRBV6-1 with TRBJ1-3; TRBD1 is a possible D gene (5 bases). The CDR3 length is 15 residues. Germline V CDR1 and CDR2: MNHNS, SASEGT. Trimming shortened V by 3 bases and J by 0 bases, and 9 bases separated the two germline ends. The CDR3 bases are TGTGCCAGCAGTGACGGGGGAATCTCTGGAAACACCATATATTTT. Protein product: CASSDGGISGNTIYF.

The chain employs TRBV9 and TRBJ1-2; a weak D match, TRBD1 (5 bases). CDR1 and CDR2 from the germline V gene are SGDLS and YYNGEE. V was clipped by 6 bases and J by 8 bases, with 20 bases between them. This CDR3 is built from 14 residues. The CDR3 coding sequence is TGTGCCAGCACCAGGGAGGGTCCGAGATGGGGCTACACCTTC. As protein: CASTREGPRWGYTF.

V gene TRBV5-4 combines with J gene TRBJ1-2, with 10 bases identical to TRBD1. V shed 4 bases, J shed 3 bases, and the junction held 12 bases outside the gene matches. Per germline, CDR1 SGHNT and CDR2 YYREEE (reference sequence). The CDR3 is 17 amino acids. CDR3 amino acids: CASSTRQGAPGYYGYTF. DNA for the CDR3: TGTGCCAGCAGCACAAGACAGGGGGCGCCCGGATACTATGGCTACACCTTC.

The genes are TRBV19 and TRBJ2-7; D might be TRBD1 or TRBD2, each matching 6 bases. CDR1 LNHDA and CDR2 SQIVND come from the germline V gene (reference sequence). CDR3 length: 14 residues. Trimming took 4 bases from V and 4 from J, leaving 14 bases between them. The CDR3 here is CASSTLQGRYEQYF. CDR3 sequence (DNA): TGTGCCAGTAGTACCCTCCAGGGGAGGTACGAGCAGTACTTC.

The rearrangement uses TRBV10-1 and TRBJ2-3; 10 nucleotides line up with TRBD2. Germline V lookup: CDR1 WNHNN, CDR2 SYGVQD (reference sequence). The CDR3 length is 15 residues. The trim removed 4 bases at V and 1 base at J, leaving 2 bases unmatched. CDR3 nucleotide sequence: TGCGCCAGCAGTGGGGGGACTAGCGGCACAGATACGCAGTATTTT. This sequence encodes CASSGGTSGTDTQYF.

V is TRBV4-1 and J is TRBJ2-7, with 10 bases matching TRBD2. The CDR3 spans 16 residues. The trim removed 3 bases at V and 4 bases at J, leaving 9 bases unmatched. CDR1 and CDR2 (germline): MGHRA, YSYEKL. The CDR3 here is CASSHTSGRALYEQYF. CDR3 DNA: TGCGCCAGCAGCCACACGAGCGGGAGGGCCCTTTACGAGCAGTACTTC.

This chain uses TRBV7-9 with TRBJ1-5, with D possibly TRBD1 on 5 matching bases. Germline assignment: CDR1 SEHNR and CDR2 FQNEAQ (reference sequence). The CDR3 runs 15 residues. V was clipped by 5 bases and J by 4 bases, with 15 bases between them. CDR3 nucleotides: TGTGCCAGCAGCCCCCGGGACCCTGGGAATCAGCCCCAGCATTTT. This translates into CASSPRDPGNQPQHF.

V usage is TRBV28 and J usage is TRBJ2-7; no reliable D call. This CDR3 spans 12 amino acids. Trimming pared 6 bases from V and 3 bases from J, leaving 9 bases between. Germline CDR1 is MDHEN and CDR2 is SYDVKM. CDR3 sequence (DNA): TGTGCCAGCAGCGCGGTAGACTACGAGCAGTACTTC. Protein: CASSAVDYEQYF. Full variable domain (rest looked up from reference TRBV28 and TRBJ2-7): DVKVTQSSRYLVKRTGEKVFLECVQDMDHENMFWYRQDPGLGLRLIYFSYDVKMKEKGDIPEGYSVSREKKERFSLILESASTNQTSMYLCASSAVDYEQYFGPGTRLTVT.

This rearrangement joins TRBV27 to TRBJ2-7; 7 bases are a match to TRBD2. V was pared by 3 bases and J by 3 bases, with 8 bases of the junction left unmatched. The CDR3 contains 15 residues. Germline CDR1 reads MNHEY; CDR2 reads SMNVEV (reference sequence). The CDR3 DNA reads TGTGCCAGCAGTTTGTTGGCGGGAGTCATCTACGAGCAGTACTTC. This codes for CASSLLAGVIYEQYF.